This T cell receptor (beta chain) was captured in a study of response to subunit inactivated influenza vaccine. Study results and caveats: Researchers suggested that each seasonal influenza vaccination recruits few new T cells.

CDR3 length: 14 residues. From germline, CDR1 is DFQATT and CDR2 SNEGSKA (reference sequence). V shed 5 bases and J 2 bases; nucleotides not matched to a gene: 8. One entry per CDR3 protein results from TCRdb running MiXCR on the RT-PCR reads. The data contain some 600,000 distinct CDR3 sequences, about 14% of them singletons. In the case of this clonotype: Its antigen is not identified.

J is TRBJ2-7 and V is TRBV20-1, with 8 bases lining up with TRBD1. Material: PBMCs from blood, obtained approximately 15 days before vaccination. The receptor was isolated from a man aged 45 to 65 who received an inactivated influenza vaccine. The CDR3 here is CSASETGAAYEQYF. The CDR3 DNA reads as TGCAGTGCTTCGGAGACAGGGGCAGCCTACGAGCAGTACTTC.